The rows below give T cell receptor beta chains drawn from one sample of a study of blood T cell repertoires in COVID-19. Sequencing used immunoSEQ multiplex PCR; TCRdb keeps in-frame clones, though not all of them. The table records some 390,000 clones, 80% to 90% of them present only once. The source material was PBMCs or T cells enriched from blood (not recorded which). The receptors shown here come from a man aged 25-45 years who had recovered from COVID-19. CDR3s include the opening cysteine and the closing phenylalanine or tryptophan. The order of the fields is clone size, J gene, D gene, V gene, CDR3 protein, CDR3 DNA. D genes are given only for firm matches. The size entry is marked missing in some rows and otherwise reads once, few, many or a size class.

-	TRBJ1-2	TRBD1	TRBV19	CASSGTGGLNGYTF	TGTGCCAGTAGTGGGACAGGGGGCCTAAATGGCTACACCTTC
few	TRBJ1-5	TRBD1	TRBV28	CASINADRDNQPQHF	TGTGCCAGCATTAACGCTGACAGGGATAATCAGCCCCAGCATTTT
-	TRBJ2-1	-	TRBV10-3	CAISDPGKVNDEQFF	TGTGCCATCAGTGATCCCGGGAAAGTTAACGATGAGCAGTTCTTC
-	TRBJ2-2	-	TRBV4-1	CASSQWWDFQIPPGELFF	TGCGCCAGCAGCCAATGGTGGGACTTTCAAATACCGCCTGGGGAGCTGTTTTTT
-	TRBJ2-7	-	TRBV5-6	CASSLGGLTYEQYF	TGTGCCAGCAGCTTAGGAGGACTTACGTACGAGCAGTACTTC
few	TRBJ2-5	TRBD1	TRBV10-3	CATTTGGGETQYF	TGTGCCACCACGACAGGGGGCGGAGAGACCCAGTACTTC
-	TRBJ1-2	-	TRBV24-1	CATSTGIGLHYGYTF	TGTGCCACCTCAACAGGGATCGGGTTGCACTATGGCTACACCTTC
-	TRBJ1-5	TRBD1	TRBV12-5	CASRQGDYQPQHF	TGTGCTAGCCGACAGGGGGACTATCAGCCCCAGCATTTT
-	TRBJ2-7	TRBD2	TRBV6-5	CASKIKRESSYEQYF	TGTGCCAGCAAGATAAAGCGGGAGTCGTCCTACGAGCAGTACTTC
-	TRBJ2-5	-	TRBV19	CASRTLGQSETQYF	TGTGCCAGTAGGACCCTAGGACAGTCAGAGACCCAGTACTTC
-	TRBJ1-5	TRBD1	TRBV19	CASNPWTGENQPQHF	TGTGCCAGTAACCCCTGGACAGGGGAAAATCAGCCCCAGCATTTT
-	TRBJ2-2	-	TRBV6-1	CASSELAQRVTGELFF	TGTGCCAGCAGTGAACTAGCACAGAGAGTCACCGGGGAGCTGTTTTTT
-	TRBJ1-3	TRBD1	TRBV19	CASSPPRQGLLF	TGTGCCAGTAGTCCCCCGAGACAGGGTCTTCTTTTT
-	TRBJ1-1	TRBD1	TRBV11-2	CASSAGTGNTEAFF	TGTGCCAGCAGCGCCGGGACAGGGAACACTGAAGCTTTCTTT
-	TRBJ2-3	TRBD2	TRBV30	CALWTSGSIDTQYF	TGTGCCTTATGGACTAGCGGGAGTATAGATACGCAGTATTTT